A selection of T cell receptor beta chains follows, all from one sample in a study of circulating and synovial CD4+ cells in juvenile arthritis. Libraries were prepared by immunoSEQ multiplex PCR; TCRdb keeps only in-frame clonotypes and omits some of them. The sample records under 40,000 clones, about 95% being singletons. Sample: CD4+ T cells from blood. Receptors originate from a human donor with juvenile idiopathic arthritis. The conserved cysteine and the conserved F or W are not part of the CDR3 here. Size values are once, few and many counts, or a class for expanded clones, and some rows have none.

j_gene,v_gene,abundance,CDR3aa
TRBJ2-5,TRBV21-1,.,ASSRSQIAKETQY
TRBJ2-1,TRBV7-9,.,ASRPSGGAGDNEQF
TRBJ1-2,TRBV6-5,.,ASSYSLGSNGYT
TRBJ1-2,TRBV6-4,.,ASSDPDRGDYGYT
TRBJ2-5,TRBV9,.,ASSAGQGQETQY
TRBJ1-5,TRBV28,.,ASSLGGASNQPQH
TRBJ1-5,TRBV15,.,ATAPGGGHQPQH
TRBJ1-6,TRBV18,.,ASSPTGDNSPLH
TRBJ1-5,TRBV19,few,ASSMVTGSNQPQH
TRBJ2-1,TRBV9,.,ASSQRGTSGSSSYNEQF
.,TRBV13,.,ASTRGGLADSSYEQY
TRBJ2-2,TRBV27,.,ASSLQSRPRGYTGELF
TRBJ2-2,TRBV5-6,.,ASTPTGVTGELF
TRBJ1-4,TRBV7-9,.,ASSRSLQGAGEKLF
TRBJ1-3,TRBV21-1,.,ASSQGGGRAGNTIY
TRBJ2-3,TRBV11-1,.,ASSLIKTSKTDTQY
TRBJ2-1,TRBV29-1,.,SVGTSGSSYNEQF
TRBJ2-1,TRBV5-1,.,ASSSGTGGNEQF
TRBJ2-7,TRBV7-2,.,ASSLGRGILAASYEQY
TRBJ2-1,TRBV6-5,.,ASSYERSSYNEQF
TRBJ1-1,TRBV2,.,ASNPTGGIAF
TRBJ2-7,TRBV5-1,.,ASSLDRVREQY
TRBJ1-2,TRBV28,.,ASSLSSDSLKT
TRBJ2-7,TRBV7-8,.,ASSSLGVTYEQY
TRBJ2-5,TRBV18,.,ASSPRTGGVETQY
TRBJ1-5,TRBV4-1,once,AGRGGVIHQPQH
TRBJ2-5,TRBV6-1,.,ASSFPESQY
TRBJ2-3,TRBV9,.,ASSVTILAGGTDTQY
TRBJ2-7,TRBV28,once,ASSLFQGTSGYEQY
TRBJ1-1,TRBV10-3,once,AIRHILVNTEAF
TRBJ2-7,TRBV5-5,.,ASSLRQGVYEQY
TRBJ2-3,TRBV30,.,AWRLAGGTDTQY
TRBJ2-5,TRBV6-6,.,ASSYNAGVKETQY
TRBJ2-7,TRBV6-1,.,ASPAPQGTYEQY
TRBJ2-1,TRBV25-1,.,ASRWGDRGLAGVNEQF
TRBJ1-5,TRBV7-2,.,ASSLIFQGSRNQPQH
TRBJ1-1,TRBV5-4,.,ASSPTGTGVGTEAF
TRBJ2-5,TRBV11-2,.,ASSLGTRQGQETQY
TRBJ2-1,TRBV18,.,ASSRDRGGNEQF
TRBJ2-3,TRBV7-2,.,ASSLASGGTDTQY
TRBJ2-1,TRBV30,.,AGKGIAGGTYNEQF
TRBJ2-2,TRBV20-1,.,SARRFGELF
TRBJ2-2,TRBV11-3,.,ASSHPLLAGELF
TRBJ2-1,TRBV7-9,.,ASSARTSGYNEQF
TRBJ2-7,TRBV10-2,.,ASSEAGGRYEQY
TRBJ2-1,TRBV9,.,ASSFSGAYNEQF
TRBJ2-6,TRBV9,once,ASSAETGGAGANVLT
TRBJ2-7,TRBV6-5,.,ASTGTRTYEQY
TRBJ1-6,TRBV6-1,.,ASGRTFQSPLH
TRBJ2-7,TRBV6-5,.,ASSYSQATDYEQY
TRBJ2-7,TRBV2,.,ASSARSLLSYEQY
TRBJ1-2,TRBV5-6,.,ASSSIMTGARYT
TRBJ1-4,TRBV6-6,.,ASSLTRGRKLF
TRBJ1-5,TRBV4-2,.,ASSQVPGSNQPQH
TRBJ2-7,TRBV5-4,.,ASSFQDRGGHEQY